A single sample gave rise to the 7 T cell receptor beta chains below, sequenced in a study of beta chain features in type 1 diabetes. The entirety of the isolated RNA underwent reverse transcription, so expressed TCRB transcripts were sequenced. Profiling relied on immunoSEQ multiplex PCR, and the TCRdb table lists in-frame clones only, not all of them. The sample records 400,000 to 450,000 clones, 14% being singletons. What was sequenced was naive CD4+ T cells from blood. Receptor source: a man aged 25-40 years in good health.

This chain uses TRBV5-1 with TRBJ1-2; TRBD1 is a possible D gene (5 bases). CDR1 SGHRS and CDR2 YFSETQ come from the germline V gene. The CDR3 loop spans 13 amino acids. The V end lost 4 bases, the J end lost 6 bases, and 13 bases lay between the germline ends. The CDR3 loop reads CASSNEGSDGYTF. The CDR3 coding sequence is TGCGCCAGCAGCAATGAGGGGTCTGATGGCTACACCTTC.

This clone was counted between two and nine times. The chain links TRBV4-3 to TRBJ2-4; tentatively, D is TRBD1 (5 bases). V was clipped by 0 bases and J by 0 bases, with 12 bases between them. Germline loops: CDR1 LGHNA, CDR2 YSLEER. The CDR3 extends over 17 amino acids. CDR3 nucleotides: TGCGCCAGCAGCCAAGATGGGGCGGCTCTAGCCAAAAACATTCAGTACTTC. Translation: CASSQDGAALAKNIQYF.

This clone was counted a few times. The rearrangement uses TRBV30 and TRBJ1-1; D is ambiguous. The CDR3 is made up of 14 amino acids. With 3 bases removed from V and 1 base from J, the gap between germline ends came to 12 bases. Germline V gene data show CDR1 as GTSNPN and CDR2 as SVGIG (reference sequence). The CDR3 nucleotides read TGTGCCTGGAGCATAGGGAGCGCGAACACTGAAGCTTTCTTT. It is translated as CAWSIGSANTEAFF.

The J gene is TRBJ1-4, the V gene TRBV29-1; maybe TRBD1 (5 bases). CDR1 is SQVTM, CDR2 ANQGSEA, per germline. Trimming took 4 bases from V and 8 from J, leaving 11 bases between them. This CDR3 region has 12 residues. The CDR3 nucleotides read TGCAGCGTTGGAAGGGGCAAAGAAAAACTGTTTTTT. It yields the protein CSVGRGKEKLFF. Using reference TRBV29-1 and TRBJ1-4 for the parts outside the CDR3, the full variable domain is SAVISQKPSRDICQRGTSLTIQCQVDSQVTMMFWYRQQPGQSLTLIATANQGSEATYESGFVIDKFPISRPNLTFSTLTVSNMSPEDSSIYLCSVGRGKEKLFFGSGTQLSVL.

The J gene is TRBJ1-5, the V gene TRBV19, with TRBD1 as a possible D gene (5 bases). Trimming left V 3 bases short and J 4 bases short, with 10 bases between. CDR3 length equals 14 residues. Germline V gene lookup returns CDR1 LNHDA and CDR2 SQIVND (reference sequence). CDR3 DNA: TGTGCCAGTAGTATCCAGGGCGCTAATCAGCCCCAGCATTTT. Protein sequence: CASSIQGANQPQHF.

The V call is TRBV29-1, the J call TRBJ1-4; 8 positions agree with TRBD1. V lost 7 bases to trimming and J lost 1 base; unmatched junction nucleotides: 11. Looked up from germline, CDR1 is SQVTM and CDR2 is ANQGSEA. The length of the CDR3 is 16 residues. CDR3 DNA sequence: TGCAGCGCGAAATGGGGAACAGGGGGAACTAATGAAAAACTGTTTTTT. Translated: CSAKWGTGGTNEKLFF.

This clone occurred a few times. The chain employs TRBV30 and TRBJ1-2; TRBD1 agrees at 7 bases. From germline, CDR1 is GTSNPN and CDR2 SVGIG (reference sequence). The CDR3 extends over 14 amino acids. The ends lost 4 bases at V and 6 bases at J; junction bases unmatched: 11. The CDR3 sequence: CAWTLGGNLHGYTF. In DNA form, the CDR3 reads TGTGCCTGGACACTAGGGGGCAATTTGCATGGCTACACCTTC.